This paragraph covers one T cell receptor (beta chain) sequence. A much larger clone differs from this one at a single base, so this may be a read error. Primers used in a second PCR of about 6 to 11 cycles were a sample-barcoded 5' primer and a J-beta primer mix. In TCRdb, the 5' RACE reads were re-called with MiXCR into one record per CDR3 protein. The table has more than 900,000 distinct CDR3 sequences, 25% to 30% seen once. These data come from a study of blood T cells in healthy people across ages. These records were also assigned to another study, of T cells of mothers and their children.

The clonotype comes from a woman between 40 and 50 years old in good health. Sample: blood.

CDR3 sequence reads: CAGSWETSNEQFF. CDR3 sequence (DNA): TGTGCCGGCAGCTGGGAGACTAGTAATGAGCAGTTCTTC. This chain links TRBV7-2 with TRBJ2-1; the D gene is possibly TRBD2 (6 bases). The CDR3 runs to 13 residues. Germline CDR1 reads SGHTA; CDR2 reads FQGNSA.